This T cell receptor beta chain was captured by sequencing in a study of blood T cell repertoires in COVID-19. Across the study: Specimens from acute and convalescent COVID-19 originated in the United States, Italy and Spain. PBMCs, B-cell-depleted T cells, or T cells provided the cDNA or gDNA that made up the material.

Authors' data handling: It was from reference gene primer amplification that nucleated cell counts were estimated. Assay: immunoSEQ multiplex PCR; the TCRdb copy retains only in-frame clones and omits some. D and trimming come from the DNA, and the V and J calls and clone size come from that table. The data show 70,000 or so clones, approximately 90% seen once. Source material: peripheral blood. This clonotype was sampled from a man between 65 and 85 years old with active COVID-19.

CDR3 sequence (DNA): TGTGCCAGCAGCCAAGATTTGTGGGAGTCTGGGCAGTTCTTC. This encodes CASSQDLWESGQFF. The chain links TRBV3-1 (or the pseudogene TRBV3-2) to TRBJ2-1; tentatively, D is TRBD2 (5 bases). The CDR3 has 14 amino acids. Germline CDR1 LGHDT, CDR2 YNNKEL (reference sequence). With 0 bases removed from V and 12 bases from J, the gap between germline ends came to 15 bases.